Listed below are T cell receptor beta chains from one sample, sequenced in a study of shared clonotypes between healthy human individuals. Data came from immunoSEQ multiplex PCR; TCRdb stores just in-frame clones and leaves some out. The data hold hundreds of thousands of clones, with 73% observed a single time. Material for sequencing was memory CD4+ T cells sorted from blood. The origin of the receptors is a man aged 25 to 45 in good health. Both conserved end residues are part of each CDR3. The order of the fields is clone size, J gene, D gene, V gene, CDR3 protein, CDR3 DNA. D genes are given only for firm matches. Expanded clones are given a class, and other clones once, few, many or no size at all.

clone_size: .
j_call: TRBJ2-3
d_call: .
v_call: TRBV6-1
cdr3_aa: CASTLFGTQYF
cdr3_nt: TGTGCCAGCACTCTGTTTGGTACGCAGTATTTT

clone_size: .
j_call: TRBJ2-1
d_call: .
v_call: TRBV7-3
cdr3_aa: CASSLSPRENEQFF
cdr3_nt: TGTGCCAGCAGCTTAAGTCCGCGAGAAAATGAGCAGTTCTTC

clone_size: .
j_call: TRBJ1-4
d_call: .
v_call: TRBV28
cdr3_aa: CASRVPPREKLFF
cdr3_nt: TGTGCCAGCAGGGTCCCCCCGAGAGAAAAACTGTTTTTT

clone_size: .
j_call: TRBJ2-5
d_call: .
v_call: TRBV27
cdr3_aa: CASGKLGDFQETQYF
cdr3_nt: TGTGCCAGCGGGAAATTAGGGGATTTCCAAGAGACCCAGTACTTC

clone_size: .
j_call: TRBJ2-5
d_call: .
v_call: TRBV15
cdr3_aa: CATSRVGGQETQYF
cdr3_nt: TGTGCCACCAGCAGAGTGGGGGGCCAAGAGACCCAGTACTTC

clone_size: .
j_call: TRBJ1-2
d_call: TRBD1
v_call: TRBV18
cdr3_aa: CASSPPGQGANYGYTF
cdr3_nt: TGTGCCAGCTCACCACCGGGACAGGGAGCTAACTATGGCTACACCTTC

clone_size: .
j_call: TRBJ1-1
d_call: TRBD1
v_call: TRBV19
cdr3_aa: CASSIKVRRGLDEAFF
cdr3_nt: TGTGCCAGTAGTATAAAGGTCCGCAGGGGGCTGGATGAAGCTTTCTTT

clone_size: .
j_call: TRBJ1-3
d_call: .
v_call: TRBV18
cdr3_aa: CASSAGGSGNTIYF
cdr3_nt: TGTGCCAGCTCAGCGGGCGGCTCTGGAAACACCATATATTTT

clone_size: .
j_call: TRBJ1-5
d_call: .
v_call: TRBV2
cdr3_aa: CASSQSGLNQPQHF
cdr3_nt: TGTGCCAGCAGCCAGAGTGGTCTAAATCAGCCCCAGCATTTT

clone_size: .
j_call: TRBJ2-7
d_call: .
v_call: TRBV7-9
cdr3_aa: CASSLDSGRGGAYEQYF
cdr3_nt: TGTGCCAGCAGCTTAGATTCGGGCAGGGGAGGGGCCTACGAGCAGTACTTC

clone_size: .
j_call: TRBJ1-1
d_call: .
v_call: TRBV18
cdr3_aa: CASSGEGTEAFF
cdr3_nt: TGTGCCAGCTCCGGGGAGGGCACTGAAGCTTTCTTT

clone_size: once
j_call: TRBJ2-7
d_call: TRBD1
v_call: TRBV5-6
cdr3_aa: CASSLYQGVYEQYF
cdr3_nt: TGTGCCAGCAGCTTGTACCAGGGGGTATACGAGCAGTACTTC

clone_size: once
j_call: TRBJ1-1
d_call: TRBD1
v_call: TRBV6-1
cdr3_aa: CASGTVEDTEAFF
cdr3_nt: TGTGCCAGCGGGACAGTTGAGGACACTGAAGCTTTCTTT

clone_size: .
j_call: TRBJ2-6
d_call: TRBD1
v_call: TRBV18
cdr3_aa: CASSSGQGTSGANVLTF
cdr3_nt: TGTGCCAGCTCATCGGGACAGGGTACATCTGGGGCCAACGTCCTGACTTTC

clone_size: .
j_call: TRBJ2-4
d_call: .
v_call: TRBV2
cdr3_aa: CASSGGPGGAAKNIQYF
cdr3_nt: TGTGCCAGCAGTGGGGGCCCGGGGGGCGCGGCCAAAAACATTCAGTACTTC

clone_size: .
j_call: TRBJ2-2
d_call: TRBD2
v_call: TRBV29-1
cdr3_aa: CSAGTTRAGELFF
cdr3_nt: TGCAGCGCCGGGACTACCCGGGCCGGGGAGCTGTTTTTT

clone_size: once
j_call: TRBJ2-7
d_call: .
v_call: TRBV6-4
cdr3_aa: CASSDSSEDEYEQYF
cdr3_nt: TGTGCCAGCAGTGACAGTAGCGAGGACGAATACGAGCAGTACTTC

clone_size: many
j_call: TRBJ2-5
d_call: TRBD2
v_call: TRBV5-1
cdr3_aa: CASSQRERETQYF
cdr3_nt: TGCGCCAGCAGCCAGCGGGAGAGGGAGACCCAGTACTTC

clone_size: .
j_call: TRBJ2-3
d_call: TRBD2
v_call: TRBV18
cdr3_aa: CASSPPSSGRPDTQYF
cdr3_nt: TGTGCCAGCTCACCTCCCTCTAGCGGGAGGCCAGATACGCAGTATTTT

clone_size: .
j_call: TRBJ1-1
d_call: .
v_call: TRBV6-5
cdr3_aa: CASRQMKNTEAFF
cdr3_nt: TGTGCCAGCAGACAGATGAAGAACACTGAAGCTTTCTTT

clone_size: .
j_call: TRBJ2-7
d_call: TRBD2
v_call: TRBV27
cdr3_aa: CASSSSGLAGVLYEQYF
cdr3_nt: TGTGCCAGCAGTTCCTCAGGACTAGCGGGAGTATTGTACGAGCAGTACTTC

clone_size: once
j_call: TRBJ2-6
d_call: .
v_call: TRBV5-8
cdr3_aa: CASSLQGPNVLTF
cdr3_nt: TGTGCCAGCAGCTTGCAGGGTCCCAACGTCCTGACTTTC

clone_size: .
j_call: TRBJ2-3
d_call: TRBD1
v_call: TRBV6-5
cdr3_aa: CASSSAGGSSTDTQYF
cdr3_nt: TGTGCCAGCAGTTCCGCAGGGGGCAGTAGCACAGATACGCAGTATTTT

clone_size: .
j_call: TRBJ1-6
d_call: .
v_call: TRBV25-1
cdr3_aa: CASIGTSNSPLHF
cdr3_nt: TGTGCCAGCATCGGGACATCAAATTCACCCCTCCACTTT

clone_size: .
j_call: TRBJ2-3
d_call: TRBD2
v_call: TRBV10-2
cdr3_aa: CASSDRGTSGDTQYF
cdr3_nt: TGCGCCAGCAGTGATCGGGGGACTAGCGGTGATACGCAGTATTTT

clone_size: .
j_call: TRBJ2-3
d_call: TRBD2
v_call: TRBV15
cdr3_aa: CATSPHGGGLAGADTQYF
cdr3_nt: TGTGCCACCAGCCCCCACGGCGGGGGACTAGCGGGAGCAGATACGCAGTATTTT

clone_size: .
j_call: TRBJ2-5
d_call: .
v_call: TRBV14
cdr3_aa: CASSPMTGQETQYF
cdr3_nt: TGTGCCAGCAGCCCCATGACAGGTCAAGAGACCCAGTACTTC

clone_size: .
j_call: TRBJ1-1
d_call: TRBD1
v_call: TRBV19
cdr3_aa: CASSIQGQGTEAFF
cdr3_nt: TGTGCCAGTAGTATACAGGGACAGGGCACTGAAGCTTTCTTT

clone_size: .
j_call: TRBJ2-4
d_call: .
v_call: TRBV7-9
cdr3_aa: CASNFLLYF
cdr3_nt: TGTGCCAGCAACTTCCTACTGTACTTC

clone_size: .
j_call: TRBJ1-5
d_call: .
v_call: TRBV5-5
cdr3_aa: CASSLRSNQPQHF
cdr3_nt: TGTGCCAGCAGCTTAAGGAGCAATCAGCCCCAGCATTTT

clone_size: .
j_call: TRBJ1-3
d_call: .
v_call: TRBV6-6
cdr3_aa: CASRQLLGNTIYF
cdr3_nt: TGTGCCAGCAGGCAGTTACTAGGAAACACCATATATTTT

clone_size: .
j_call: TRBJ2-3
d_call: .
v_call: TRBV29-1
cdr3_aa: CSGTPGQGGTSRTDTQYF
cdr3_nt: TGCAGCGGAACACCGGGACAAGGTGGAACTTCGAGGACAGATACGCAGTATTTT

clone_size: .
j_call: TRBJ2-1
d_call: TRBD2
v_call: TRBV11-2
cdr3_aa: CASSLEASGRAEQFF
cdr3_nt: TGTGCCAGCAGCTTAGAGGCTAGCGGGAGGGCTGAGCAGTTCTTC

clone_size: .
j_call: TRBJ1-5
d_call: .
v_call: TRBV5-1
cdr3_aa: CASSEGGDQPQHF
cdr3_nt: TGCGCCAGCAGTGAAGGGGGAGATCAGCCCCAGCATTTT

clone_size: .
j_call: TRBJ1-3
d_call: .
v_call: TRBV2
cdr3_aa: CASRAGSRNTIYF
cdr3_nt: TGTGCCAGCAGAGCGGGATCGAGAAACACCATATATTTT

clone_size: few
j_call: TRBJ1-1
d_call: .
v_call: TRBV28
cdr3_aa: CASHTGWVTEAFF
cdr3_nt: TGTGCCAGCCACACGGGCTGGGTCACTGAAGCTTTCTTT

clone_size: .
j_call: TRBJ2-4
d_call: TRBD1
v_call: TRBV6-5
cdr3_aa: CASSWAGDRDNIQYF
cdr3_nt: TGTGCCAGCAGCTGGGCGGGGGACAGGGACAACATTCAGTACTTC

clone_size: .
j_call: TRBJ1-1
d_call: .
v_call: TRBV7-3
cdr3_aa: CASGNRENTEAFF
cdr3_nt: TGTGCCAGCGGAAACAGGGAGAACACTGAAGCTTTCTTT

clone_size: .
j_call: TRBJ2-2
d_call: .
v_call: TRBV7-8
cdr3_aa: CASSLASGLRELFF
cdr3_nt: TGTGCCAGCAGCTTAGCATCAGGGTTGCGGGAGCTGTTTTTT

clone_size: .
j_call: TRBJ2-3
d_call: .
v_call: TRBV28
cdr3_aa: CASSYPGDTQYF
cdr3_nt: TGTGCCAGCAGCTATCCGGGAGATACGCAGTATTTT

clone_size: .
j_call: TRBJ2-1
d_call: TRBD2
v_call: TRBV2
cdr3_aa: CASSRGGQGTSEQFF
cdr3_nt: TGTGCCAGCAGTCGGGGGGGCCAGGGGACCAGTGAGCAGTTCTTC